This T cell receptor (beta chain) is from a study of CXCR3 chemokines and chemotherapy response in bladder cancer. TCRdb analysed the PCR reads with MiXCR anew, one entry per CDR3 protein. This table holds about 9,000 distinct CDR3 sequences, under 30% found once. The CDR3 contains 15 residues. The germline V and J ends were trimmed by 4 bases and 4 bases, with 16 bases remaining between them. The germline V gene has CDR1 SGHTA and CDR2 FQGNSA. The chain has TRBV7-2 and TRBJ1-1, with D tentatively TRBD1 (5 bases). This TCR came from a human donor with bladder cancer that did not respond to neoadjuvant chemotherapy. This material was collected from a patient whose treatment included neoadjuvant chemotherapy. In DNA form, the CDR3 reads TGTGCCAGCAGCTCGGGACTAGCGGGGGGCACTGAAGCTTTCTTT. This encodes CASSSGLAGGTEAFF.